The 31 T cell receptor beta chains in this list originate from one sample, sequenced in a study of cytomegalovirus exposure and HLA in healthy donors. The PCR ran on 60 Vbeta and 13 Jbeta primers. Assay: immunoSEQ multiplex PCR; the TCRdb copy retains only in-frame clones and omits some. The sample consists of 120,000 or so clones, roughly 77% of them appearing once. Sequenced material: PBMCs. The source of these receptors is a man between 18 and 29 years old in good health and CMV-seronegative.

The genes are TRBV21-1 and TRBJ2-7; TRBD2, as called in the table, went unchecked against the DNA. TRBV21-1 is a known pseudogene. The CDR3 length is 22 residues. The CDR3 sequence is CASSKGSAGLAGGLGLGYEQYF. CDR3 nucleotides: TGTGCCAGCAGCAAAGGCTCGGCGGGACTAGCGGGGGGGCTGGGGCTGGGGTACGAGCAGTACTTC.

The chain combines TRBV5-6 with TRBJ1-4, with 7 bases identical to TRBD1. V shed 6 bases and J 0 bases; nucleotides not matched to a gene: 8. This CDR3 is built from 16 residues. The germline gives CDR1 SGHDT, CDR2 YYEEEE. The CDR3 coding sequence is TGTGCCAGCAAGAGGGACAGCACCTCAACTAATGAAAAACTGTTTTTT. Its translation: CASKRDSTSTNEKLFF. Supplemented by reference TRBV5-6 and TRBJ1-4, the full variable domain reads DAGVTQSPTHLIKTRGQQVTLRCSPKSGHDTVSWYQQALGQGPQFIFQYYEEEERQRGNFPDRFSGHQFPNYSSELNVNALLLGDSALYLCASKRDSTSTNEKLFFGSGTQLSVL.

This chain uses TRBV27 with TRBJ1-5; tentatively, D is TRBD1 (5 bases). Germline assignment: CDR1 MNHEY and CDR2 SMNVEV (reference sequence). This CDR3 has 15 amino acids. Between the trimmed V and J ends, which lost 3 bases and 4 bases, there was a span of 13 bases. This chain's CDR3 is CASSFGRGKNQPQHF. The CDR3 nucleotides are TGTGCCAGCAGTTTCGGGCGGGGCAAAAATCAGCCCCAGCATTTT.

This clone was detected once. This rearrangement joins TRBV4-1 to TRBJ2-3, with 8 bases fitting TRBD2. CDR1 is MGHRA, CDR2 YSYEKL, per germline. J was trimmed by 2 bases and V by 0 bases; bases with no gene match: 10. This CDR3 is built from 18 residues. Here the CDR3 DNA reads TGCGCCAGCAGCCAAGACAGGACGCGGGGGGTTCTCACAGATACGCAGTATTTT. Amino acid sequence: CASSQDRTRGVLTDTQYF.

The chain joins TRBV9 to TRBJ2-1, with 10 bases aligning to TRBD2. Germline lookup yields CDR1 SGDLS and CDR2 YYNGEE. This CDR3 has 16 residues. The V segment lost 4 bases and the J segment 4 bases; nucleotides outside the gene matches: 8. CDR3 bases: TGTGCCAGCAGCCGGAAAAGCGGGGGGGCTTACAATGAGCAGTTCTTC. Translated, it gives CASSRKSGGAYNEQFF.

This clone was counted a few times. The CDR3 region is CASSNTPSQTDTQYF. CDR3 DNA sequence: TGTGCCAGCAGCAACACCCCCAGTCAGACAGATACGCAGTATTTT. J is TRBJ2-3 and V is TRBV7-2; D call uncertain. The V and J ends lost 5 bases and 3 bases respectively, with 15 bases between them. Germline lookup yields CDR1 SGHTA and CDR2 FQGNSA. The CDR3 has 15 amino acids.

This chain links TRBV7-8 with TRBJ2-7; weak D call: TRBD2 (5 bases). Looked up from germline, CDR1 is SGHVS and CDR2 is FQNEAQ. The CDR3 has 14 amino acids. Trimming took 6 bases from V and 6 from J, leaving 18 bases between them. The CDR3 spells CASSPSPGVGEQYF. The CDR3 region has the DNA TGTGCCAGCAGTCCATCCCCCGGGGTGGGCGAGCAGTACTTC.

CDR3 in amino acids: CASNLRTGTEQYF. The CDR3 DNA reads as TGTGCCAGCAACCTGAGGACAGGGACCGAGCAGTACTTC. This chain uses TRBV5-6 with TRBJ2-7; 8 nucleotides line up with TRBD1. V shed 6 bases and J 6 bases; nucleotides not matched to a gene: 8. Germline V gives CDR1 SGHDT, CDR2 YYEEEE. This CDR3 contains 13 residues. The entire variable domain, with the rest obtained from reference TRBV5-6 and TRBJ2-7, is as follows: DAGVTQSPTHLIKTRGQQVTLRCSPKSGHDTVSWYQQALGQGPQFIFQYYEEEERQRGNFPDRFSGHQFPNYSSELNVNALLLGDSALYLCASNLRTGTEQYFGPGTRLTVT.

The chain uses TRBV5-4 and TRBJ2-1, with D unresolved. Germline V gene data show CDR1 as SGHNT and CDR2 as YYREEE (reference sequence). Trimming shortened V by 3 bases and J by 7 bases, and 8 bases separated the two germline ends. The CDR3 contains 12 residues. The CDR3 nucleotides are TGTGCCAGCAGCTATATCCCGAATGAGCAGTTCTTC. It yields the protein CASSYIPNEQFF.

The chain combines TRBV10-3 with TRBJ2-7; D perhaps matches TRBD1 (6 bases). Germline CDR1 ENHRY, CDR2 SYGVKD. V dropped 0 bases and J dropped 0 bases, with 6 bases sitting between them. The CDR3 sequence is 14 residues long. CDR3 region: CAISESDSSYEQYF. The CDR3 DNA reads TGTGCCATCAGTGAGTCGGACAGCTCCTACGAGCAGTACTTC.

This clone has just a few counts. This chain connects TRBV4-1 to TRBJ1-2, with TRBD1 as a possible D gene (6 bases). Germline V gene data show CDR1 as MGHRA and CDR2 as YSYEKL. Trimming stripped 0 bases from V and 1 base from J, with 21 bases between. The CDR3 has 19 amino acids. CDR3 sequence (DNA): TGCGCCAGCAGCCAAGATAGTCGACAGGAGGAATCCTATAACTATGGCTACACCTTC. Amino acids: CASSQDSRQEESYNYGYTF.

The V call is TRBV5-8, the J call TRBJ2-3, with TRBD1 matching over 7 bases. CDR3 length: 13 amino acids. From germline, CDR1 is SGHTS and CDR2 YDEGEE. V gave up 3 bases and J gave up 7 bases; unmatched junction bases: 5. The CDR3 sequence is CASSWDRRNTQYF. The CDR3 nucleotides are TGTGCCAGCAGCTGGGACAGACGTAATACGCAGTATTTT.

The chain joins TRBV14 to TRBJ2-5, with TRBD2 identical over 8 bases. The CDR3 is made up of 14 amino acids. CDR1 and CDR2 (germline): SGHDN, FVKESK. Losses at the gene ends were 9 bases for V and 5 bases for J; bases not matched to a gene: 11. CDR3 protein: CARSLAGPRETQYF. In DNA, the CDR3 is TGTGCCAGATCATTAGCGGGGCCCCGGGAGACCCAGTACTTC.

The chain recombines TRBV2 with TRBJ1-5, with D unclear. The V and J ends lost 7 bases and 7 bases respectively, with 14 bases between them. The germline CDR1 and CDR2 sequences are SNHLY and FYNNEI. The CDR3 sequence is 13 residues long. The CDR3 spells CASMREAGQPQHF. The CDR3 DNA reads as TGTGCCAGCATGAGGGAGGCTGGGCAGCCCCAGCATTTT.

This clone was detected only once. The chain joins TRBV2 to TRBJ1-3, with 7 bases fitting TRBD1. Germline V gene sequence: CDR1 SNHLY, CDR2 FYNNEI. The ends lost 6 bases at V and 1 base at J; junction bases unmatched: 9. This CDR3 contains 16 residues. CDR3 loop: CASRKTGQRSGNTIYF. The CDR3 coding sequence is TGTGCCAGCAGGAAAACGGGACAGAGATCTGGAAACACCATATATTTT. Based on the CDR3 plus reference TRBV2 and TRBJ1-3, the full variable domain is EPEVTQTPSHQVTQMGQEVILRCVPISNHLYFYWYRQILGQKVEFLVSFYNNEISEKSEIFDDQFSVERPDGSNFTLKIRSTKLEDSAMYFCASRKTGQRSGNTIYFGEGSWLTVV.

In this sample, this clone turned up a few times. This chain links TRBV19 with TRBJ1-2; the match to TRBD1 covers 7 bases. The CDR3 totals 12 residues. Trimming cost V 3 bases and J 5 bases; bases outside gene matches: 0. The V gene's germline CDR1 is LNHDA and CDR2 SQIVND (reference sequence). The CDR3 coding sequence is TGTGCCAGTAGTATGGGACAGTATGGCTACACCTTC. Residues: CASSMGQYGYTF.

The chain combines TRBV11-2 with TRBJ1-1, with 8 bases matching TRBD1. The trim removed 6 bases at V and 1 base at J, leaving 4 bases unmatched. This CDR3 comprises 14 residues. The germline V gene encodes CDR1 SGHAT and CDR2 FQNNGV. In nucleotides, the CDR3 is TGTGCCAGCAGGCGGGGACAGGCGAACACTGAAGCTTTCTTT. It translates to CASRRGQANTEAFF.

This clone came up once. V is TRBV12-2 and J is TRBJ2-3; the table's D call TRBD2 went unverified against the DNA. TRBV12-2 is a pseudogene. This CDR3 has 17 amino acids. CDR3 residues: CASRLEASGGVTDTQYF. CDR3 nucleotide sequence: TGTGCAAGTCGCTTAGAGGCTAGCGGGGGTGTAACAGATACGCAGTATTTT.

As to this clone: This sample includes further DNA sequences coding for the same CDR3. The chain couples TRBV10-3 to TRBJ2-7, with D unclear. Germline V gives CDR1 ENHRY, CDR2 SYGVKD. This CDR3 is built from 14 residues. The V gene lost 3 bases and the J gene lost 0 bases, with 9 bases spanning the gap. The CDR3 sequence: CAISDPVHSYEQYF. CDR3 bases: TGTGCCATCAGTGACCCAGTCCACTCCTACGAGCAGTACTTC.

This chain uses TRBV6-5 with TRBJ1-2; D is possibly TRBD1 (5 bases). V lost 0 bases and J lost 6, with 11 bases in between. Germline V CDR1 and CDR2: MNHEY, SVGAGI. CDR3 length equals 14 residues. The CDR3 bases are TGTGCCAGCAGTTACTCGCAGGGATGGGATGGCTACACCTTC. Protein sequence: CASSYSQGWDGYTF.

The chain combines TRBV29-1 with TRBJ2-3, with TRBD2 matching over 7 bases. The CDR3 consists of 13 residues. Germline V gene data show CDR1 as SQVTM and CDR2 as ANQGSEA. J lost 1 base, V lost 7 bases, and 5 bases had no gene match. The CDR3: CSAGGGRTDTQYF. The DNA of the CDR3 is TGCAGCGCGGGCGGGGGACGCACAGATACGCAGTATTTT.

This rearrangement joins TRBV5-6 to TRBJ2-6; TRBD1 might be the D (5 bases). The V gene lost 9 bases and the J gene lost 4 bases, with 23 bases spanning the gap. Germline lookup yields CDR1 SGHDT and CDR2 YYEEEE. The CDR3 consists of 17 residues. CDR3 DNA: TGTGCCAACGTGGAAAGGGGCCGTCCCCTAGGGGCCAACGTCCTGACTTTC. Protein: CANVERGRPLGANVLTF. Looking up the rest from reference TRBV5-6 and TRBJ2-6 gives the full variable domain: DAGVTQSPTHLIKTRGQQVTLRCSPKSGHDTVSWYQQALGQGPQFIFQYYEEEERQRGNFPDRFSGHQFPNYSSELNVNALLLGDSALYLCANVERGRPLGANVLTFGAGSRLTVL.

This clone was picked up a small number of times. The V call is TRBV10-3, the J call TRBJ1-1; D might be TRBD1 (5 bases). The V end lost 6 bases, the J end lost 4 bases, and 12 bases lay between the germline ends. Germline V gives CDR1 ENHRY, CDR2 SYGVKD. The CDR3 is made up of 13 amino acids. In nucleotides, the CDR3 is TGTGCCATCAGCCAGGGACTTGGCACTGAAGCTTTCTTT. Translating gives CAISQGLGTEAFF.

This rearrangement joins TRBV5-1 to TRBJ2-7, with a possible D match to TRBD2 (5 bases). The CDR3 contains 14 residues. Germline CDR1 is SGHRS and CDR2 is YFSETQ. Deletions cut 2 bases from V and 0 bases from J, with 9 bases between. Written as DNA, the CDR3 is TGCGCCAGCAGCTTCGCCACTAGCTCCTACGAGCAGTACTTC. Encoded protein: CASSFATSSYEQYF. Combining the CDR3 with reference TRBV5-1 and TRBJ2-7 gives the whole variable domain KAGVTQTPRYLIKTRGQQVTLSCSPISGHRSVSWYQQTPGQGLQFLFEYFSETQRNKGNFPGRFSGRQFSNSRSEMNVSTLELGDSALYLCASSFATSSYEQYFGPGTRLTVT.

Only one count was recorded for this clone. This sequence joins TRBV5-1 and TRBJ1-4, with D possibly being TRBD1 (6 bases). CDR1 is SGHRS, CDR2 YFSETQ, per germline. The V end lost 2 bases, the J end lost 3 bases, and 14 bases lay between the germline ends. The CDR3 length is 16 residues. The DNA of the CDR3 is TGCGCCAGCAGCTTTGGGACACCGCGTTCTAATGAAAAACTGTTTTTT. Translating it yields CASSFGTPRSNEKLFF.

This clone was seen a few times. J is TRBJ1-1 and V is TRBV15; no reliable D call. V dropped 2 bases and J dropped 1 base, with 8 bases sitting between them. This CDR3 is 14 amino acids long. CDR1 and CDR2 (germline): LNHNV, YYDKDF (reference sequence). CDR3 residues: CATSRPWPNTEAFF. CDR3 nucleotides: TGTGCCACCAGCAGACCATGGCCGAACACTGAAGCTTTCTTT.

The rearrangement links TRBV14 to TRBJ2-1, with 13 bases that match TRBD2. The CDR3 length is 18 residues. Losses at the gene ends were 0 bases for V and 9 bases for J; bases not matched to a gene: 11. CDR1 and CDR2 from the germline V gene are SGHDN and FVKESK. CDR3 coding DNA: TGTGCCAGCAGCCAAGAGCCTGAGGGACTAGCGGGGCGGGTTGAGCAGTTCTTC. As protein: CASSQEPEGLAGRVEQFF.

In its sample, this clone was seen a few times. The chain recombines TRBV13 with TRBJ2-5, with D possibly being TRBD2 (6 bases). Matching the DNA end better, TRBJ2-7 makes the J call doubtful. This CDR3 spans 13 amino acids. From germline, CDR1 is PRHDT and CDR2 FYEKMQ (reference sequence). CDR3 protein: CASAGGISYEQYF. The CDR3 nucleotides read TGTGCCAGCGCTGGAGGGATCTCCTACGAGCAGTACTTC.

The chain is built from TRBV18 and TRBJ1-1, with unresolved D. The CDR3 is made up of 13 amino acids. Per germline, CDR1 KGHSH and CDR2 LQKENI. V dropped 6 bases and J dropped 8 bases, with 16 bases sitting between them. The CDR3 coding sequence is TGTGCCAGCTCCCGGCCCGACACCCGAGAAGCTTTCTTT. This sequence encodes CASSRPDTREAFF.

This rearrangement joins TRBV12-5 to TRBJ1-6; D might be TRBD1 (6 bases). The germline V gene has CDR1 LGHNT and CDR2 FRNRAP. V shed 0 bases and J shed 7 bases, with 13 bases lying between them. The CDR3 spans 16 residues. DNA of the CDR3: TGTGCTAGTGGTTTGGTAGGGGGGGCGACGAATTCACCCCTCCACTTT. Protein sequence: CASGLVGGATNSPLHF.

The chain recombines TRBV6-4 with TRBJ2-3, with D perhaps TRBD1 (6 bases). CDR3 size: 14 residues. V was clipped by 2 bases and J by 2 bases, with 8 bases between them. Per germline, CDR1 MRHNA and CDR2 SNTAGT. CDR3 nucleotides: TGTGCCAGCAGTGACGGGGGCCCCACAGATACGCAGTATTTT. Its protein product is CASSDGGPTDTQYF.